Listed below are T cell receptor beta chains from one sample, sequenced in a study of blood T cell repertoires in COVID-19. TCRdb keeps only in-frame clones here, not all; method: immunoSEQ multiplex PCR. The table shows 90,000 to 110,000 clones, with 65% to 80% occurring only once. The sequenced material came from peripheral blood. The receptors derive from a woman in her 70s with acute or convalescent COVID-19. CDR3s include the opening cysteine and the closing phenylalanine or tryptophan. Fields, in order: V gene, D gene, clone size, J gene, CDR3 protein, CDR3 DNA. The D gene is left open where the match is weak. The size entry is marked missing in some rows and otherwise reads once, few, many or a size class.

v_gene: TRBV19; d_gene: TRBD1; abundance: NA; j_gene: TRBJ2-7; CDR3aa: CASSIMGTGTGNPYEQYF; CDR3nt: TGTGCCAGTAGTATAATGGGAACCGGGACAGGTAACCCCTACGAGCAGTACTTC
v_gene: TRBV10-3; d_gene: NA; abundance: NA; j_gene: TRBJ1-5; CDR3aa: CAISEGSGNQPQHF; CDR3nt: TGTGCCATCAGTGAGGGGAGTGGCAATCAGCCCCAGCATTTT
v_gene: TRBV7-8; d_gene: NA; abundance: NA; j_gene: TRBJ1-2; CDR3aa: CATSSDKTTRGIYGYTF; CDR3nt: TGTGCCACCTCCTCGGACAAGACCACCCGGGGGATCTATGGCTACACCTTC
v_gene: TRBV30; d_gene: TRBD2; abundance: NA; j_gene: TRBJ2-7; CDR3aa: CAWTRGLAGGKDEQYF; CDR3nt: TGTGCCTGGACTCGGGGACTAGCGGGGGGGAAAGACGAGCAGTACTTC
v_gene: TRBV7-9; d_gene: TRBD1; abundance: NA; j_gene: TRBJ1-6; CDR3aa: CASSSSPGQGGNSPLHF; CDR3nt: TGTGCCAGCAGCTCCTCTCCCGGACAGGGAGGTAATTCACCCCTCCACTTT
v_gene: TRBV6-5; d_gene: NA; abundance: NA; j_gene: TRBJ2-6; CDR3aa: CASSLSGANVLTF; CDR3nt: TGTGCCAGCAGTCTCTCTGGGGCCAACGTCCTGACTTTC
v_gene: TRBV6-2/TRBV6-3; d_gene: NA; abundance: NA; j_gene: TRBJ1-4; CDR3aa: CASSYPSSVATNEKLFF; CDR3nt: TGTGCCAGCAGTTACCCATCCTCAGTTGCAACTAATGAAAAACTGTTTTTT
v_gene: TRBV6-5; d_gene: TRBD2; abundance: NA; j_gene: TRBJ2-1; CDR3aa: CASSYGGGAREQFF; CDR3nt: TGTGCCAGCAGTTACGGCGGGGGGGCCCGAGAGCAGTTCTTC
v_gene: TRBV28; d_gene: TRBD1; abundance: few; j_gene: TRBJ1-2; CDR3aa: CASKTGAGSSYGYTF; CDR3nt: TGTGCCAGCAAGACAGGGGCAGGAAGCTCGTATGGCTACACCTTC
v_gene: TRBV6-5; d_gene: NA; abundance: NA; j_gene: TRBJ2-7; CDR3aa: CASIGPGAESYEQYF; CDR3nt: TGTGCCAGCATCGGCCCGGGAGCGGAATCCTACGAGCAGTACTTC
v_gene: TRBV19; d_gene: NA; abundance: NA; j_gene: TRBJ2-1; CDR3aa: CASSLGALPNEQFF; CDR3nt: TGTGCCAGTAGTCTGGGGGCCCTACCCAATGAGCAGTTCTTC
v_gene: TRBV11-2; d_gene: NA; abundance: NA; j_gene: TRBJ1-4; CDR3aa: CASSLVGAGVNEKLFF; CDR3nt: TGTGCCAGCAGCTTAGTAGGGGCAGGGGTTAATGAAAAACTGTTTTTT
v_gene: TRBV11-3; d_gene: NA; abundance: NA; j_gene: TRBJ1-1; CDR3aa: CASSLEAGPNTEAFF; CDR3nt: TGTGCCAGCAGCTTAGAGGCAGGTCCGAACACTGAAGCTTTCTTT
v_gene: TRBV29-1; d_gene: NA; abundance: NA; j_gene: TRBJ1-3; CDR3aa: CSVVTGNSGNTIYF; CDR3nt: TGCAGCGTTGTTACAGGGAACTCTGGAAACACCATATATTTT
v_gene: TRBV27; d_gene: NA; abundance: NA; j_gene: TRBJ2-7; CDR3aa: CASSYLAGANEQYF; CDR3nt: TGTGCCAGCAGTTATTTAGCAGGGGCGAACGAGCAGTACTTC
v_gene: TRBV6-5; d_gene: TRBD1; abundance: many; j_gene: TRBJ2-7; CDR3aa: CASSYGQGVAYEQYF; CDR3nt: TGTGCCAGCAGTTACGGACAGGGGGTGGCCTACGAGCAGTACTTC
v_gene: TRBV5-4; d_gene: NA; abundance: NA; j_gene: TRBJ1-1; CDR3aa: CASSPEGGRTEAFF; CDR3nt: TGTGCCAGCAGCCCGGAAGGGGGAAGAACTGAAGCTTTCTTT
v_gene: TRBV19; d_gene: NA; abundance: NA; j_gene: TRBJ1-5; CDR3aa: CASRLLGDQPQHF; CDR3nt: TGTGCCAGCCGCCTCCTAGGCGATCAGCCCCAGCATTTT
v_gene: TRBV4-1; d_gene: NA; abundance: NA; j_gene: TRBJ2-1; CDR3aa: CASSQESSVSVEQFF; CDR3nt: TGCGCCAGCAGCCAAGAAAGCTCGGTTTCGGTGGAGCAGTTCTTC
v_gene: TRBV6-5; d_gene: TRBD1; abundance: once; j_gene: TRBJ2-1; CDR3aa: CASTDRGGLNRGQFF; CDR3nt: TGTGCCAGCACCGACAGGGGGGGCCTTAATAGGGGGCAGTTCTTC
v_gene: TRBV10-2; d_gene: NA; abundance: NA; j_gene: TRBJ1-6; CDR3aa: CASRQGESAPIYNSPLHF; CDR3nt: TGCGCCAGCAGACAGGGTGAATCGGCGCCGATCTATAATTCACCCCTCCACTTT
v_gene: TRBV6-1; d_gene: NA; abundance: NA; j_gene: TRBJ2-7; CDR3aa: CASSEAFFGVSEQYF; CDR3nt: TGTGCCAGCAGTGAAGCATTTTTCGGGGTTTCCGAGCAGTACTTC
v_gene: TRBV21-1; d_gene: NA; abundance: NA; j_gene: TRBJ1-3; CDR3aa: CASSKKRGRDRRSGNTIYF; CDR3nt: TGTGCCAGCAGCAAAAAAAGGGGCCGGGACAGGCGATCTGGAAACACCATATATTTT
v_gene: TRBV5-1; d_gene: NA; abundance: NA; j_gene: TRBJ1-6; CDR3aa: CASSSLSQGNSPLHF; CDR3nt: TGCGCCAGCAGCTCCCTCTCACAGGGCAATTCACCCCTCCACTTT
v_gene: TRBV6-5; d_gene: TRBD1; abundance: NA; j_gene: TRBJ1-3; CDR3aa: CASRRDRGAGNTIYF; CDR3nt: TGTGCCAGCAGGCGTGACAGGGGCGCTGGAAACACCATATATTTT
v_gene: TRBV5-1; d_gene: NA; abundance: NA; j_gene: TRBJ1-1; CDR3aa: CASSSQGGNTEAFF; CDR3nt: TGCGCCAGCAGCTCACAGGGTGGGAACACTGAAGCTTTCTTT